This entry concerns a single T cell receptor beta chain. This clone's antigen is unknown. Base qualities are not at hand, and no much larger clone is one base apart. This entry belongs to a study of CD8 T cells in Susac syndrome (dated 2019 in TCRdb). Study-wide context: Of the Susac syndrome patients who were sequenced, more than five had clinically active disease and eight or nine were in clinical remission. At the time of blood withdrawal, Susac syndrome patients were either therapy-naive, taking corticosteroids (with some also receiving IVIg), or on IVIg alone. Repertoire sequencing was used to test whether CD8+ T cell activation and differentiation in Susac syndrome was antigen driven. General findings and caveats noted by the study authors: The CD4+ T cell repertoire of patients with Susac syndrome showed no detectable clonal expansion. The number of individuals in the TCR sequencing and HLA analysis was acknowledged as relatively small.

RNA was extracted using the RNeasy kit, and roughly 0.5 to 1 ug of the RNA was reverse transcribed with random hexamers. The immunoSEQ multiplex PCR assay, which covers 54 Vbeta and 13 Jbeta segments, was used to amplify TCR beta CDR3 regions. Bias from PCR amplification was corrected by using a synthetic template baseline for primer optimization and for computational correction. The paper's processing steps were these. Reads were annotated to V, D and J genes according to IMGT and were analyzed with immunoSEQ Analyzer, with only productive sequences retained. Clonality was calculated as one minus the Shannon entropy normalized by log2 of the number of productive unique sequences. For each patient and control, public and private clones were evaluated among the 100 most prevalent clones. Clones were defined as Susac-specific when absent from the healthy and MS cohorts, from 1,000 to 1,100 published viral clones and from other ImmuneACCESS disease sequences. The raw public data were reprocessed by TCRdb itself: fastp quality trimming at Q25, MiXCR clonotype calling, in-frame beta chains only. Duplicate CDR3 protein sequences are folded into a single record with the most common DNA and genes. These V and J calls are TCRdb output, not the study's own analysis. The sample has under 200,000 distinct CDR3 sequences on record, 91% of them singletons. Around 0.085% of the sample goes to the ten largest clones.

High-throughput TCR beta sequencing profiled peripheral blood CD8+ and CD4+ T cells from healthy donors, Susac syndrome patients and multiple sclerosis patients. Susac syndrome patients met recently defined diagnostic criteria for definite or probable disease. Bulk CD8+ and CD4+ T cells were purified by magnetic negative isolation, whereas CD8+ TEMRA cells were enriched by FACS. Blood was drawn into EDTA tubes, processed within 24 hours, and PBMCs were isolated by density gradient centrifugation. PBMCs intended for TCR sequencing were cryopreserved in liquid nitrogen and were subsequently thawed in a 37 degrees C water bath. A purity of at least 90% was achieved for sorted or isolated CD4+, CD8+ and CD8+ TEMRA cells. Ends trimmed: V by 6 bases, J by 5 bases; bases unmatched to a gene: 5. From cysteine to phenylalanine, the CDR3 is 14 amino acids long. The read is trimmed to its CDR3 DNA, 42 bases read in frame from base 1. CDR1 MRHNA and CDR2 SNTAGT were looked up in the germline V gene.

This receptor was obtained from a human donor with Susac syndrome. Sequencing was carried out using CD4+ T cells from PBMCs. Here the chain combines TRBV6-4 and TRBJ2-2, and 8 junctional nucleotides match TRBD1. The DNA sequence is TGTGCCAGCAGGAGGACAGGGTTTACCGGGGAGCTGTTTTTT. Translated, this is CASRRTGFTGELFF.